This TCR beta chain stems from a study of shared clonotypes between healthy human individuals. Study conclusions and caveats: Naive CD4 clonotype sharing across four donors was 4.5% to 6%.

The CDR3 has 16 amino acids. Germline V lookup: CDR1 SNHLY, CDR2 FYNNEI. V lost 6 bases and J lost 6, with 23 bases in between. This clone was observed at least ten times. Antigen unknown. Some clones are missing from TCRdb's copy, which holds only in-frame ones; the method was immunoSEQ multiplex PCR. This sample carries approximately 100,000 clones, just over 65% of them seen once, and the ten largest clones take approximately 23%. Sample: memory CD8+ T cells sorted from blood. Subset: CD45RO+ cells pooled with CCR7-negative TemRA cells. This chain joins TRBV2 and TRBJ1-1; a possible D gene is TRBD1 (5 bases). The sequence derives from a woman under 40 in good health. CDR3 sequence (DNA): TGTGCCAGCAGGCGCGCAGGGAGTCTCCACGGTCCTGAAGCTTTCTTT. Protein product: CASRRAGSLHGPEAFF.